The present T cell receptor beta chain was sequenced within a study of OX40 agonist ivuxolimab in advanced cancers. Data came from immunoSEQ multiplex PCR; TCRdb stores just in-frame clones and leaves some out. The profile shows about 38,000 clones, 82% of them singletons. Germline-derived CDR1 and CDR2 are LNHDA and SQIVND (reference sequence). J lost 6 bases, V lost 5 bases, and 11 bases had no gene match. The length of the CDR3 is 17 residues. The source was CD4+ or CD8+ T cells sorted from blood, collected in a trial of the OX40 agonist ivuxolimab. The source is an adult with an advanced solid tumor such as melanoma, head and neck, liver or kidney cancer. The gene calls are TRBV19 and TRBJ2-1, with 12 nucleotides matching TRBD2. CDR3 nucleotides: TGTGCCAGTAGTCTTTCACTAGCGGGAGGTTTCCTCAATGAGCAGTTCTTC. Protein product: CASSLSLAGGFLNEQFF. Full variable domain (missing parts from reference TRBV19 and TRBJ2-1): DGGITQSPKYLFRKEGQNVTLSCEQNLNHDAMYWYRQDPGQGLRLIYYSQIVNDFQKGDIAEGYSVSREKKESFPLTVTSAQKNPTAFYLCASSLSLAGGFLNEQFFGPGTRLTVL.